The rows below give T cell receptor beta chains drawn from one sample of a study of human T cells and chemical hapten exposure. Via MiXCR, TCRdb re-called the RACE reads, giving one row per CDR3 protein. The sample lists about 290,000 distinct CDR3 sequences, approximately 7.5% occurring once. The input for sequencing was whole blood, taken in connection with sensitization to the hapten diphenylcyclopropenone (DPC). The source of these receptors is a man younger than 30 with alopecia areata. Some clones in this sample may be carry-over from other donors' samples. Both conserved end residues are part of each CDR3. D genes are given only for firm matches. Part of the rows lack a size; the others show once, few, many or a class for expanded clones.

-	TRBV27	TRBJ2-2	TRBD1	CATAGTGTGELFF	TGTGCCACCGCCGGGACAGGGACCGGGGAGCTGTTTTTT
few	TRBV29-1	TRBJ1-4	-	CSVAEATNEKLFF	TGCAGCGTTGCCGAGGCAACTAATGAAAAACTGTTTTTT
-	TRBV7-8	TRBJ2-7	-	CASSQALAYYEQYF	TGTGCCAGCAGCCAAGCTCTAGCGTACTACGAGCAGTACTTC
many	TRBV4-3	TRBJ2-3	-	CASSQDRATDTQYF	TGCGCCAGCAGCCAAGATCGCGCCACAGATACGCAGTATTTT
-	TRBV18	TRBJ1-1	-	CASSPSPEREAFF	TGTGCCAGCTCACCGTCCCCTGAAAGAGAAGCTTTCTTT
few	TRBV27	TRBJ1-6	-	CASSPEPGIYNSPLHF	TGTGCCAGCTCCCCAGAGCCCGGGATCTATAATTCACCCCTCCACTTT
many	TRBV27	TRBJ1-5	-	CASSWQGYSNQPQHF	TGTGCCAGCAGTTGGCAGGGGTATAGCAATCAGCCCCAGCATTTT
few	TRBV6-2/TRBV6-3	TRBJ2-7	-	CASITGTAISYEQYF	TGTGCCAGCATTACCGGGACGGCGATTTCCTACGAGCAGTACTTC
few	TRBV7-2	TRBJ2-3	-	CASSLESGEGDTQYF	TGTGCCAGCAGCTTAGAATCGGGGGAAGGAGATACGCAGTATTTT
few	TRBV29-1	TRBJ1-1	-	CSVNVGGTEAFF	TGCAGCGTTAATGTGGGAGGGACTGAAGCTTTCTTT
-	TRBV6-6	TRBJ2-3	TRBD2	CASSYSTRRGADTQYF	TGTGCCAGCAGTTACTCTACTCGGCGGGGGGCAGATACGCAGTATTTT
-	TRBV20-1	TRBJ1-6	-	CSARSPVAGSPLHF	TGCAGTGCTAGGAGTCCGGTAGCGGGTTCACCCCTCCACTTT
few	TRBV5-5	TRBJ1-1	TRBD1	CASSPEPTGVNTEAFF	TGTGCCAGCAGCCCGGAGCCCACAGGGGTGAACACTGAAGCTTTCTTT
-	TRBV18	TRBJ2-7	-	CASSPPGQYYEQYF	TGTGCCAGCTCACCTCCTGGACAGTACTACGAGCAGTACTTC
few	TRBV7-2	TRBJ1-2	-	CASSLALKGGGYTF	TGTGCCAGCAGCTTAGCGCTAAAAGGAGGTGGCTACACCTTC
few	TRBV3-1	TRBJ2-4	TRBD1	CASSRGTGPLYQYF	TGTGCCAGCAGCCGCGGGACAGGCCCGTTGTATCAGTACTTC
many	TRBV5-1	TRBJ1-3	TRBD1	CASSLTGGSSGNTIYF	TGCGCCAGCAGCTTGACAGGGGGCTCTAGTGGAAACACCATATATTTT
-	TRBV2	TRBJ2-2	TRBD1	CASREQGVNTGELFF	TGTGCCAGCAGGGAACAGGGGGTGAACACCGGGGAGCTGTTTTTT
-	TRBV7-9	TRBJ1-6	TRBD1	CASSMGQGRNSPLHF	TGTGCCAGCAGCATGGGACAGGGGCGAAATTCACCCCTCCACTTT
few	TRBV10-2	TRBJ2-2	TRBD2	CASSLAGGIGELFF	TGCGCCAGCAGCCTAGCGGGGGGGATCGGGGAGCTGTTTTTT
few	TRBV6-5	TRBJ2-1	TRBD2	CASLRTSGGVNNEQFF	TGTGCCAGCCTTCGGACTAGCGGGGGGGTGAATAATGAGCAGTTCTTC
-	TRBV7-9	TRBJ1-1	-	CASSVGSLNTEAFF	TGTGCCAGCAGCGTCGGCAGCCTGAACACTGAAGCTTTCTTT
few	TRBV7-9	TRBJ2-4	-	CASSLDALAKNIQYF	TGTGCCAGCAGCTTAGATGCCCTAGCCAAAAACATTCAGTACTTC
many	TRBV6-2/TRBV6-3	TRBJ2-3	-	CASSYSGLVGADTQYF	TGTGCCAGCAGTTACTCGGGGCTAGTTGGCGCAGATACGCAGTATTTT
many	TRBV4-3	TRBJ2-1	TRBD1	CASSQDLRTGSEQFF	TGCGCCAGCAGCCAAGATCTTCGGACAGGGAGTGAGCAGTTCTTC
-	TRBV29-1	TRBJ2-5	TRBD2	CSVGPSGGPQETQYF	TGCAGCGTGGGGCCTAGCGGGGGGCCCCAAGAGACCCAGTACTTC
few	TRBV13	TRBJ2-1	TRBD2	CASGSGTSGAPYNEQFF	TGTGCCAGCGGATCCGGGACTAGCGGGGCCCCCTACAATGAGCAGTTCTTC
few	TRBV28	TRBJ2-1	TRBD2	CASSSDKAGRGAYNEQFF	TGTGCCAGCAGTTCCGACAAGGCTGGGCGGGGGGCCTACAATGAGCAGTTCTTC
many	TRBV6-2/TRBV6-3	TRBJ2-5	-	CASSGFQETQYF	TGTGCCAGCAGCGGGTTCCAAGAGACCCAGTACTTC
-	TRBV29-1	TRBJ1-5	-	CSVGGQDGHSNQPQHF	TGCAGCGTTGGGGGCCAGGACGGACATAGCAATCAGCCCCAGCATTTT
many	TRBV7-2	TRBJ1-2	-	CASSLGAGSGYTF	TGTGCCAGCAGTTTAGGGGCCGGTAGTGGCTACACCTTC
many	TRBV11-2	TRBJ2-4	TRBD1	CASSPDRAIAAKNIQYF	TGTGCCAGCAGCCCGGACAGGGCGATCGCGGCCAAAAACATTCAGTACTTC
few	TRBV11-3	TRBJ2-1	TRBD2	CASSLGLAGGVSYNEQFF	TGTGCCAGCAGCTTAGGCCTAGCGGGGGGAGTTTCCTACAATGAGCAGTTCTTC
few	TRBV10-1	TRBJ2-6	-	CASSESNRESQQSSGANVLTF	TGCGCCAGCAGTGAGTCGAACAGGGAGTCCCAGCAGAGCTCTGGGGCCAACGTCCTGACTTTC
many	TRBV20-1	TRBJ1-1	-	CSAMWGRYTEAFF	TGCAGTGCTATGTGGGGTCGATACACTGAAGCTTTCTTT
few	TRBV7-9	TRBJ1-6	-	CASSHSGNNSPLHF	TGTGCCAGCAGCCACTCAGGCAATAATTCACCCCTCCACTTT
many	TRBV12-5	TRBJ1-1	TRBD1	CASGLDGTARFDTEAFF	TGTGCTAGTGGTTTGGACGGGACAGCTCGGTTTGACACTGAAGCTTTCTTT